This entry is about one TCR beta chain. Its antigen is undetermined. This specimen comes from a study of vaccination effects on CD4 cells after COVID-19. Viral peptide pools were used in the ViraFEST assay to expand antigen-specific CD4+ T cells, and sequencing came afterward. Isolating CD4+ T cells followed 9 to 10 days of culture. Vaccinated participants had no history of SARS-CoV-2 infection and tested negative for nucleocapsid antibodies. The V and J ends lost 0 bases and 6 bases respectively, with 9 bases between them. The germline CDR1 and CDR2 sequences are LNHNV and YYDKDF (reference sequence). CDR3 length: 14 amino acids. Assay: immunoSEQ multiplex PCR; the TCRdb copy retains only in-frame clones and omits some. The sample consists of around 71,000 clones, roughly 72% of them appearing once.

The origin of this receptor is a human donor who received a COVID-19 vaccine. This chain joins TRBV15 and TRBJ2-1; TRBD2 might be the D (6 bases). The sample in question was CD4+ T cells from PBMCs cultured with HCoV-OC43 spike peptides, obtained before COVID-19 vaccination. Subset noted: HCoV-OC43 spike overlapping peptide pool stimulation. CDR3 in DNA: TGTGCCACCAGCAGAGATCTGCGGGGCAATGAGCAGTTCTTC. It translates to CATSRDLRGNEQFF.